This is a list of T cell receptor beta chains from one sample in a study of cytomegalovirus exposure and HLA in healthy donors. Assay: immunoSEQ multiplex PCR; the TCRdb copy retains only in-frame clones and omits some. This sample has around 33,000 clones, with less than 85% found just once. The sequenced material came from PBMCs. All receptors derive from a woman aged 30 to 39 in good health and CMV-seropositive. CDR3s include the opening cysteine and the closing phenylalanine or tryptophan. The D gene is left open where the match is weak. The size field is filled for only some rows; it gives once, few, many or a size class.

d_call: TRBD1; v_call: TRBV5-4; clone_size: .; j_call: TRBJ2-5; cdr3_aa: CASSLGTGKETQYF; cdr3_nt: TGTGCCAGCAGCTTGGGGACAGGGAAAGAGACCCAGTACTTC
d_call: .; v_call: TRBV18; clone_size: .; j_call: TRBJ1-5; cdr3_aa: CASSTDTGSFNQPQHF; cdr3_nt: TGTGCCAGCTCAACGGATACCGGGTCCTTCAATCAGCCCCAGCATTTT
d_call: TRBD1; v_call: TRBV2; clone_size: .; j_call: TRBJ1-3; cdr3_aa: CASSVDRGTGNTIYF; cdr3_nt: TGTGCCAGCAGTGTGGACAGGGGTACTGGAAACACCATATATTTT
d_call: .; v_call: TRBV5-1; clone_size: .; j_call: TRBJ2-3; cdr3_aa: CASSLGQDTDTQYF; cdr3_nt: TGCGCCAGCAGCTTGGGACAGGACACAGATACGCAGTATTTT
d_call: .; v_call: TRBV18; clone_size: .; j_call: TRBJ1-6; cdr3_aa: CASSPLPTGADGSPLHF; cdr3_nt: TGTGCCAGCTCACCACTACCCACGGGAGCCGACGGTTCACCCCTCCACTTT
d_call: .; v_call: TRBV2; clone_size: .; j_call: TRBJ1-6; cdr3_aa: CASSGDYSPLHF; cdr3_nt: TGTGCCAGCAGTGGGGACTATTCACCCCTCCACTTT
d_call: TRBD1; v_call: TRBV18; clone_size: .; j_call: TRBJ2-6; cdr3_aa: CASSPGPTGGSGANVLTF; cdr3_nt: TGTGCCAGCTCGCCAGGGCCCACAGGGGGCTCTGGGGCCAACGTCCTGACTTTC
d_call: TRBD1; v_call: TRBV14; clone_size: .; j_call: TRBJ2-7; cdr3_aa: CASSPTGINYEQYF; cdr3_nt: TGTGCCAGCAGCCCGACAGGGATTAACTACGAGCAGTACTTC
d_call: TRBD2; v_call: TRBV19; clone_size: .; j_call: TRBJ2-1; cdr3_aa: CASSMTSSRFYNEQFF; cdr3_nt: TGTGCCAGTAGTATGACTAGCTCCCGTTTCTACAATGAGCAGTTCTTC
d_call: TRBD1; v_call: TRBV25-1; clone_size: .; j_call: TRBJ2-5; cdr3_aa: CASSKPGTGQETQYF; cdr3_nt: TGTGCCAGCAGTAAGCCGGGGACAGGCCAAGAGACCCAGTACTTC
d_call: .; v_call: TRBV5-4; clone_size: once; j_call: TRBJ1-2; cdr3_aa: CASRSKGSAQALYGYTF; cdr3_nt: TGTGCCAGCAGATCCAAAGGTAGCGCCCAAGCCCTCTATGGCTACACCTTC
d_call: .; v_call: TRBV30; clone_size: once; j_call: TRBJ2-7; cdr3_aa: CATSNLGGPYYEQYF; cdr3_nt: TGTGCAACCTCTAACCTGGGGGGACCCTATTACGAGCAGTACTTC
d_call: TRBD2; v_call: TRBV2; clone_size: .; j_call: TRBJ2-5; cdr3_aa: CASRTDPPGLAGGETQYF; cdr3_nt: TGTGCCAGCAGGACCGACCCCCCTGGGCTAGCGGGAGGGGAGACCCAGTACTTC
d_call: .; v_call: TRBV28; clone_size: .; j_call: TRBJ1-1; cdr3_aa: CASSAGSLEAFF; cdr3_nt: TGTGCCAGCAGTGCAGGGTCGTTGGAAGCTTTCTTT
d_call: TRBD1; v_call: TRBV27; clone_size: .; j_call: TRBJ2-7; cdr3_aa: CASSSPGQGAREQYF; cdr3_nt: TGTGCCAGCAGCTCACCGGGACAGGGGGCTCGCGAGCAGTACTTC
d_call: .; v_call: TRBV27; clone_size: .; j_call: TRBJ2-5; cdr3_aa: CASSSLTGNQETQYF; cdr3_nt: TGTGCCAGCAGTTCCCTGACTGGAAACCAAGAGACCCAGTACTTC
d_call: TRBD1; v_call: TRBV5-1; clone_size: .; j_call: TRBJ1-1; cdr3_aa: CASSLTGGSEAFF; cdr3_nt: TGCGCCAGCAGCTTAACAGGGGGCTCTGAAGCTTTCTTT
d_call: TRBD1; v_call: TRBV19; clone_size: once; j_call: TRBJ2-2; cdr3_aa: CASSRDRDTGELFF; cdr3_nt: TGTGCCAGTAGTCGGGACAGAGACACCGGGGAGCTGTTTTTT
d_call: TRBD1; v_call: TRBV29-1; clone_size: .; j_call: TRBJ2-7; cdr3_aa: CSAYTGATRYEQYF; cdr3_nt: TGCAGCGCCTACACAGGGGCCACTCGATACGAGCAGTACTTC
d_call: .; v_call: TRBV30; clone_size: .; j_call: TRBJ1-5; cdr3_aa: CAWSVLEGNQPQHF; cdr3_nt: TGTGCCTGGAGTGTACTAGAGGGCAATCAGCCCCAGCATTTT
d_call: .; v_call: TRBV5-6; clone_size: .; j_call: TRBJ1-2; cdr3_aa: CASSLSGGPSYGYTF; cdr3_nt: TGTGCCAGCAGCCTATCGGGGGGACCTAGCTATGGCTACACCTTC
d_call: .; v_call: TRBV6-5; clone_size: once; j_call: TRBJ1-1; cdr3_aa: CASSYSFGNEAFF; cdr3_nt: TGTGCCAGCAGTTACTCGTTCGGGAATGAAGCTTTCTTT
d_call: .; v_call: TRBV6-1; clone_size: few; j_call: TRBJ1-1; cdr3_aa: CASTHPEGGTEAFF; cdr3_nt: TGTGCCAGCACCCACCCGGAGGGAGGCACTGAAGCTTTCTTT
d_call: .; v_call: TRBV10-3; clone_size: .; j_call: TRBJ1-5; cdr3_aa: CAISDPDQPQHF; cdr3_nt: TGTGCCATCAGTGACCCTGATCAGCCCCAGCATTTT
d_call: .; v_call: TRBV6-5; clone_size: .; j_call: TRBJ1-4; cdr3_aa: CASMGWEGRNEKLFF; cdr3_nt: TGTGCCAGCATGGGTTGGGAGGGGAGAAATGAAAAACTGTTTTTT
d_call: TRBD1; v_call: TRBV14; clone_size: .; j_call: TRBJ1-1; cdr3_aa: CASSLRTGYTEAFF; cdr3_nt: TGTGCCAGCAGCCTGAGGACAGGCTACACTGAAGCTTTCTTT
d_call: .; v_call: TRBV27; clone_size: few; j_call: TRBJ1-2; cdr3_aa: CASSLSNRGSYTF; cdr3_nt: TGTGCCAGCAGTTTGAGTAACCGGGGGAGCTACACCTTC
d_call: .; v_call: TRBV30; clone_size: .; j_call: TRBJ2-7; cdr3_aa: CAWSGSYEQYF; cdr3_nt: TGTGCCTGGAGTGGCAGCTACGAGCAGTACTTC